The 26 T cell receptor beta chains given below trace back to one sample, sequenced in a study of CD8 T cells in ankylosing spondylitis. Study-level results: Apparently characteristic of ankylosing spondylitis blood was a TCR beta motif (roughly eight highly homologous variants).

For these TCRs, the target antigens are not known. TCRdb called the 5' RACE reads again in MiXCR, with one record for every CDR3 protein. The table shows around 450,000 distinct CDR3 sequences, with 20% to 30% occurring only once. Sequenced material: blood, either unsorted or a sorted T cell fraction (not recorded which). All receptors come from a male donor with ankylosing spondylitis.

This clonotype was seen a handful of times. The chain links TRBV20-1 to TRBJ2-1; 8 nucleotides line up with TRBD2. V lost 2 bases to trimming and J lost 9 bases; unmatched junction nucleotides: 6. This CDR3 is built from 13 residues. Per the germline V gene, CDR1 is DFQATT and CDR2 is SNEGSKA (reference sequence). CDR3 sequence reads: CSARRSGSSEQFF. CDR3 nucleotides: TGCAGTGCTAGAAGGAGCGGGAGTAGTGAGCAGTTCTTC.

V usage is TRBV6-2 or TRBV6-3 and J usage is TRBJ2-2; perhaps TRBD1 as D (6 bases). The CDR3 extends over 11 amino acids. The V gene's germline CDR1 is MNHEY and CDR2 SVGEGT. Between the trimmed V and J ends, which lost 7 bases and 7 bases, there was a span of 7 bases. CDR3 protein: CASKGDGELFF. The CDR3 DNA is TGTGCCAGCAAGGGGGACGGGGAGCTGTTTTTT.

V usage is TRBV6-5 and J usage is TRBJ2-5; D possibly uses TRBD1 or TRBD2 (5 bases each). CDR3 length: 15 amino acids. The germline V gene has CDR1 MNHEY and CDR2 SVGAGI. Between the trimmed V and J ends, which lost 0 bases and 2 bases, there was a span of 10 bases. The CDR3 coding sequence is TGTGCCAGCAGTTACTCGGGGACGGAACAAGAGACCCAGTACTTC. Residues: CASSYSGTEQETQYF.

The chain has TRBV5-1 and TRBJ2-1; 8 nucleotides match TRBD1. The CDR3 contains 14 residues. Germline V gives CDR1 SGHRS, CDR2 YFSETQ. Trimming took 4 bases from V and 8 from J; bases not matched to a gene: 8. This CDR3 is CASSKDRVHDEQFF. The CDR3 bases are TGCGCCAGCAGCAAGGACAGGGTTCATGATGAGCAGTTCTTC. Supplemented by reference TRBV5-1 and TRBJ2-1, the full variable domain reads KAGVTQTPRYLIKTRGQQVTLSCSPISGHRSVSWYQQTPGQGLQFLFEYFSETQRNKGNFPGRFSGRQFSNSRSEMNVSTLELGDSALYLCASSKDRVHDEQFFGPGTRLTVL.

The chain links TRBV19 to TRBJ1-2; D is unclear. CDR1 is LNHDA, CDR2 SQIVND, per germline (reference sequence). This CDR3 is built from 13 residues. V was cut by 1 base and J by 7 bases, with 10 bases left in between. Written as DNA, the CDR3 is TGTGCCAGTAGTATAGTCGGGGATTCTGGCTACACCTTC. This encodes CASSIVGDSGYTF.

The chain carries TRBV3-1 and TRBJ2-4; D remains unclear. Germline V CDR1 and CDR2: LGHDT, YNNKEL (reference sequence). V was pared by 0 bases and J by 5 bases, with 8 bases between. The CDR3 is 14 residues long. The chain's CDR3 is CASSQDQLENIQYF. In DNA form, the CDR3 reads TGTGCCAGCAGCCAAGATCAACTCGAAAACATTCAGTACTTC. The full variable domain, completed using reference TRBV3-1 and TRBJ2-4, is DTAVSQTPKYLVTQMGNDKSIKCEQNLGHDTMYWYKQDSKKFLKIMFSYNNKELIINETVPNRFSPKSPDKAHLNLHINSLELGDSAVYFCASSQDQLENIQYFGAGTRLSVL.

In this sample, this clonotype turned up a few times. The V call is TRBV5-1, the J call TRBJ1-1; TRBD1 agrees at 7 bases. The CDR3 consists of 14 residues. Germline values: CDR1 SGHRS, CDR2 YFSETQ. V lost 4 bases, J lost 1 base, and 4 bases stayed unmatched. CDR3 protein: CASSQDRPNTEAFF. The DNA for the CDR3 is TGCGCCAGCAGCCAGGACAGGCCGAACACTGAAGCTTTCTTT.

The chain carries TRBV28 and TRBJ2-5, with D perhaps matching TRBD1 (6 bases). The CDR3 length is 12 residues. Per the germline V gene, CDR1 is MDHEN and CDR2 is SYDVKM. V was shortened by 8 bases and J by 3 bases, with 10 bases between the two germline ends. The CDR3 reads CASRYREETQYF. CDR3 in DNA: TGTGCCAGCCGGTACAGGGAAGAGACCCAGTACTTC.

At least ten counts were recorded for this clonotype. This chain joins TRBV5-1 and TRBJ2-3, with 9 bases lining up with TRBD2. Per germline, CDR1 SGHRS and CDR2 YFSETQ. Trimming removed 0 bases from V and 0 bases from J; junction bases left unmatched: 2. The CDR3 sequence is 16 residues long. This CDR3 reads CASSLGAGGSTDTQYF. The CDR3 coding sequence is TGCGCCAGCAGCTTGGGCGCGGGAGGGAGCACAGATACGCAGTATTTT.

This clonotype was detected many times. The J gene is TRBJ1-1, the V gene TRBV7-8, with TRBD1 matching over 9 bases. This CDR3 comprises 20 residues. The V segment lost 8 bases and the J segment 4 bases; nucleotides outside the gene matches: 26. Looked up from germline, CDR1 is SGHVS and CDR2 is FQNEAQ. The CDR3 sequence is CASAPPGTGSFSITFTEAFF. CDR3 bases: TGTGCCAGCGCCCCCCCCGGGACAGGGAGTTTTAGTATTACGTTCACTGAAGCTTTCTTT.

The CDR3 is CASSLEGVAEAFF. The CDR3 bases are TGCGCCAGCAGCTTGGAGGGCGTCGCTGAAGCTTTCTTT. The rearrangement joins TRBV5-1 to TRBJ1-1, with unresolved D. The V end was cut by 0 bases, the J end by 6 bases, with 9 bases between. Looked up from germline, CDR1 is SGHRS and CDR2 is YFSETQ. The CDR3 runs to 13 residues. Full variable domain (rest looked up from reference TRBV5-1 and TRBJ1-1): KAGVTQTPRYLIKTRGQQVTLSCSPISGHRSVSWYQQTPGQGLQFLFEYFSETQRNKGNFPGRFSGRQFSNSRSEMNVSTLELGDSALYLCASSLEGVAEAFFGQGTRLTVV.

In this sample, this clonotype turned up many times. The chain recombines TRBV20-1 with TRBJ2-4; D may be TRBD2 (5 bases). V shed 1 base and J shed 6 bases, with 10 bases lying between them. The CDR3 is 13 residues long. Germline CDR1 reads DFQATT; CDR2 reads SNEGSKA (reference sequence). DNA of the CDR3: TGCAGTGCTAGAGGGGAGACTGGAAACATTCAGTACTTC. As protein: CSARGETGNIQYF.

The chain recombines TRBV20-1 with TRBJ1-5; TRBD1 matches 7 bases. The CDR3 runs 15 residues. CDR1 and CDR2 (germline): DFQATT, SNEGSKA (reference sequence). V trimming: 3 bases; J trimming: 2 bases; junction bases outside the gene matches: 7. The CDR3 nucleotides are TGCAGTGCTAGTCGCAGACAGGGCCGCAATCAGCCCCAGCATTTT. It codes for CSASRRQGRNQPQHF.

This clonotype has more than one count but fewer than ten. The rearrangement links TRBV29-1 to TRBJ1-1, with 7 bases matching TRBD1. This CDR3 region has 15 residues. Germline CDR1 is SQVTM and CDR2 is ANQGSEA. V dropped 5 bases and J dropped 0; count of bases not matched to a gene: 9. The CDR3 reads CSVQGGWGMNTEAFF. The CDR3 DNA follows: TGCAGCGTTCAAGGGGGCTGGGGGATGAACACTGAAGCTTTCTTT.

This clonotype has only a few counts. The CDR3 region is CATSDSRQGNTGELFF. DNA of the CDR3: TGTGCCACCAGTGATTCAAGACAGGGAAACACCGGGGAGCTGTTTTTT. The rearrangement links TRBV24-1 to TRBJ2-2, with 7 bases aligning to TRBD1. J lost 2 bases, V lost 2 bases, and 4 bases had no gene match. This CDR3 has 16 residues. Germline CDR1 is KGHDR and CDR2 is SFDVKD.

The chain couples TRBV29-1 to TRBJ1-4, with D unresolved. There are 14 residues in the CDR3. Trimming took off 6 bases at V and 2 bases at J, with 13 bases between the two ends. The V gene's germline CDR1 is SQVTM and CDR2 ANQGSEA. Here the CDR3 reads CSVTPGSTNEKLFF. The CDR3 DNA sequence: TGCAGCGTAACGCCGGGATCCACTAATGAAAAACTGTTTTTT. The whole variable domain, filled in from reference TRBV29-1 and TRBJ1-4, reads SAVISQKPSRDICQRGTSLTIQCQVDSQVTMMFWYRQQPGQSLTLIATANQGSEATYESGFVIDKFPISRPNLTFSTLTVSNMSPEDSSIYLCSVTPGSTNEKLFFGSGTQLSVL.

The chain links TRBV14 to TRBJ1-2; a weak D match, TRBD1 (6 bases). Germline lookup yields CDR1 SGHDN and CDR2 FVKESK. Trimming cost V 4 bases and J 5 bases, with 14 bases left between them. The CDR3 consists of 14 residues. The CDR3 DNA sequence: TGTGCCAGCAGCCCAGGGACATCTCTTTATGGCTACACCTTC. As protein: CASSPGTSLYGYTF. Variable domain in full (rest from reference TRBV14 and TRBJ1-2): EAGVTQFPSHSVIEKGQTVTLRCDPISGHDNLYWYRRVMGKEIKFLLHFVKESKQDESGMPNNRFLAERTGGTYSTLKVQPAELEDSGVYFCASSPGTSLYGYTFGSGTRLTVV.

J is TRBJ2-3 and V is TRBV24-1; no definite D call. V was pared by 5 bases and J by 1 base, with 9 bases between. The CDR3 loop spans 14 amino acids. Germline assignment: CDR1 KGHDR and CDR2 SFDVKD. CDR3 residues: CATSAAAGTDTQYF. CDR3 nucleotides: TGTGCCACCAGTGCCGCGGCGGGCACAGATACGCAGTATTTT.

This clonotype has more than one count but fewer than ten. The CDR3 coding sequence is TGTGCCAGCAGCTCCAGGGGGCGGAGGGTCAATGAGCAGTTCTTC. This sequence encodes CASSSRGRRVNEQFF. V is TRBV12-3 or TRBV12-4 and J is TRBJ2-1, with 8 nucleotides matching TRBD1. Trimming cost V 6 bases and J 6 bases; bases outside gene matches: 10. The CDR3 length is 15 residues.

This clonotype appeared a single time. For the CDR3, the DNA is TGCGCCAGCAGCTTGGATAGCGGGTTTTACGAGCAGTACGTC. Translation: CASSLDSGFYEQYV. V is TRBV5-1 and J is TRBJ2-7; 7 positions match TRBD2. V was clipped by 0 bases and J by 4 bases; unmatched bases: 4. Germline V gene data show CDR1 as SGHRS and CDR2 as YFSETQ. The CDR3 extends over 14 amino acids.

Only a few counts were recorded for this clonotype. The chain links TRBV10-2 to TRBJ2-1; TRBD2 aligns across 9 bases. V was clipped by 8 bases and J by 6 bases; unmatched bases: 11. Germline CDR1 is WSHSY and CDR2 is SAAADI. This CDR3 contains 15 residues. The CDR3 DNA sequence: TGCGCCAGCTTCCTGGGGACTAGCTTAGGCAATGAGCAGTTCTTC. It is translated as CASFLGTSLGNEQFF.

This clonotype turned up a few times. The J gene is TRBJ1-1, the V gene TRBV10-3; maybe TRBD1 (5 bases). Germline V gene lookup returns CDR1 ENHRY and CDR2 SYGVKD. Trimming removed 2 bases at V and 1 base at J, with 11 bases between. CDR3 size: 15 residues. Written as DNA, the CDR3 is TGTGCCATCAGTGAGATGTCGGGACCGAACACTGAAGCTTTCTTT. Residues: CAISEMSGPNTEAFF.

The chain couples TRBV13 to TRBJ1-1; D gene ambiguous. The germline CDR1 and CDR2 sequences are PRHDT and FYEKMQ (reference sequence). The CDR3 is 14 residues long. Trimming shortened V by 1 base and J by 0 bases, and 6 bases separated the two germline ends. CDR3 DNA sequence: TGTGCCAGCAGCTTAGTTCGGGTGAACACTGAAGCTTTCTTT. Amino acids: CASSLVRVNTEAFF.

This chain connects TRBV4-1 to TRBJ1-5, with a weak D call TRBD1 (6 bases). Trimming stripped 0 bases from V and 5 bases from J, with 8 bases between. Per germline, CDR1 MGHRA and CDR2 YSYEKL. The CDR3 covers 14 residues. The CDR3 DNA reads TGCGCCAGCAGCCAAGATGAGGGGGATCAGCCCCAGCATTTT. Translation gives CASSQDEGDQPQHF.

This clonotype has only a few counts. CDR3 coding DNA: TGCAGTGCTAGAGACCTCGGGAGCACAGATACGCAGTATTTT. The encoded protein is CSARDLGSTDTQYF. The rearrangement joins TRBV20-1 to TRBJ2-3; D is ambiguous. Deletions cut 0 bases from V and 0 bases from J, with 7 bases between. Looked up from germline, CDR1 is DFQATT and CDR2 is SNEGSKA (reference sequence). There are 14 residues in the CDR3.

The chain carries TRBV20-1 and TRBJ2-1, with 8 bases that match TRBD2. This CDR3 region has 14 residues. Germline assignment: CDR1 DFQATT and CDR2 SNEGSKA (reference sequence). J gave up 6 bases and V 1 base, and 5 bases lay outside the gene matches. CDR3 DNA sequence: TGCAGTGCTAGAGTCCCGGGGACTAGCAATGAGCAGTTCTTC. It yields the protein CSARVPGTSNEQFF.